The 20 T cell receptor beta chains below come from one sample, sequenced in a study of T cells after yellow fever vaccination. TCRdb ran MiXCR on the 5' RACE reads and lists one entry per CDR3 protein. This sample yields 300,000 to 350,000 distinct CDR3 sequences, of which about 4% are seen a single time; about 24% belongs to the top ten. The sequences come from PBMCs, collected 5 days after the yellow fever booster vaccination. The receptor set was obtained from a man between 18 and 35 years old who received the YFV17D yellow fever vaccine.

This clonotype showed up just a few times. The chain links TRBV7-6 to TRBJ2-5, with 8 nucleotides matching TRBD1. Looked up from germline, CDR1 is SGHVS and CDR2 is FNYEAQ. The CDR3 extends over 15 amino acids. V trimming: 8 bases; J trimming: 0 bases; junction bases outside the gene matches: 8. In nucleotides, the CDR3 is TGTGCCAGCGTCACAGGGGGTATATACCAAGAGACCCAGTACTTC. This sequence encodes CASVTGGIYQETQYF.

The table lists this clonotype with a few counts. The V call is TRBV4-3, the J call TRBJ2-3; 7 bases fit TRBD1. The V gene end was trimmed by 3 bases and the J gene end by 4 bases; junction bases not matched to a gene: 7. The CDR3 extends over 15 amino acids. Germline lookup yields CDR1 LGHNA and CDR2 YSLEER. CDR3 sequence: CASSQDGTVPDTQYF. CDR3 sequence (DNA): TGCGCCAGCAGCCAGGACGGGACAGTCCCAGATACGCAGTATTTT.

This clonotype was counted many times. V usage is TRBV6-2 or TRBV6-3 and J usage is TRBJ2-5; maybe TRBD1 (5 bases). Per germline, CDR1 MNHEY and CDR2 SVGEGT. This CDR3 comprises 11 residues. V was pared by 8 bases and J by 7 bases, with 11 bases between. The CDR3 loop is CASGAFGTQYF. The CDR3 DNA sequence: TGTGCCAGCGGGGCCTTCGGGACCCAGTACTTC.

This clonotype has just a few counts. V usage is TRBV2 and J usage is TRBJ1-2, with D perhaps matching TRBD1 (6 bases). There are 12 residues in the CDR3. V lost 8 bases and J lost 8, with 15 bases in between. Germline loops: CDR1 SNHLY, CDR2 FYNNEI. The CDR3 sequence is CASVMDSAGYTF. In DNA, the CDR3 is TGTGCCAGCGTCATGGACAGCGCGGGCTACACCTTC.

This clonotype was picked up a small number of times. The J gene is TRBJ1-1, the V gene TRBV6-1; 7 nucleotides agree with TRBD1. CDR3 length: 17 amino acids. Germline V gene lookup returns CDR1 MNHNS and CDR2 SASEGT. The V and J ends lost 4 bases and 6 bases, in that order; junction bases with no gene match: 17. CDR3 residues: CASSVPGGVLNRPEAFF. In DNA, the CDR3 is TGTGCCAGCAGTGTGCCAGGGGGTGTTTTGAACAGGCCTGAAGCTTTCTTT.

This clonotype occurred many times. The chain uses TRBV7-2 and TRBJ2-3; TRBD1 matches 7 bases. After removal of 3 bases from V and 4 bases from J, the junction contained 4 bases not matched to a gene. CDR3 length equals 14 residues. Germline V gene data show CDR1 as SGHTA and CDR2 as FQGNSA. CDR3 DNA: TGTGCCAGCAGCTTCCGGACAGGTCCAGATACGCAGTATTTT. Encoded protein: CASSFRTGPDTQYF.

This clonotype was recorded many times. V gene TRBV5-1 combines with J gene TRBJ2-7, with 8 bases that match TRBD2. Germline trimming cut 5 bases from V and 7 bases from J; bases unmatched to any gene: 8. Germline CDR1 SGHRS, CDR2 YFSETQ. The CDR3 loop spans 13 amino acids. CDR3 in amino acids: CASRRGTGGEQYF. The CDR3 DNA is TGCGCCAGCAGACGCGGGACGGGAGGGGAGCAGTACTTC.

This chain links TRBV7-7 with TRBJ2-2, with unresolved D. Germline CDR1 and CDR2: SSHAT and FNYEAQ (reference sequence). The CDR3 extends over 13 amino acids. The CDR3 here is CARSRERTGELFF. The CDR3 region has the DNA TGTGCTAGAAGCCGAGAGAGAACCGGGGAGCTGTTTTTT. The full variable domain, rest sourced from reference TRBV7-7 and TRBJ2-2, is GAGVSQSPRYKVTKRGQDVTLRCDPISSHATLYWYQQALGQGPEFLTYFNYEAQPDKSGLPSDRFSAERPEGSISTLTIQRTEQRDSAMYRCARSRERTGELFFGEGSRLTVL.

V and J are TRBV29-1 and TRBJ1-2; 8 nucleotides agree with TRBD1. With V trimmed by 7 bases and J by 3 bases, 4 bases remained unmatched. The CDR3 contains 12 residues. The germline V gene has CDR1 SQVTM and CDR2 ANQGSEA. The chain's CDR3 is CSAGGGDYGYTF. DNA of the CDR3: TGCAGCGCAGGGGGCGGTGACTATGGCTACACCTTC.

J is TRBJ2-1 and V is TRBV12-3 or TRBV12-4; 7 bases match TRBD1. This CDR3 is built from 16 residues. Trimming at V came to 6 bases and at J to 7 bases, leaving 15 bases not matched to a gene. The CDR3 DNA is TGTGCCAGCAGCCGGACAGGACTCCGGGAAAAGAATGAGCAGTTCTTC. Translation gives CASSRTGLREKNEQFF.

This clonotype was seen only a few times. The rearrangement links TRBV7-2 to TRBJ2-1, with D perhaps TRBD2 (6 bases). The CDR3 length is 14 residues. Germline V lookup: CDR1 SGHTA, CDR2 FQGNSA. V was trimmed by 1 base and J by 12 bases, leaving 16 bases between them. The CDR3 nucleotides are TGTGCCAGCAGCTTAGGGGGGGTGGAGCTCGGGCAGTTCTTC. It is translated as CASSLGGVELGQFF.

This clonotype was recorded a few times. The chain recombines TRBV5-1 with TRBJ1-2; 7 nucleotides line up with TRBD1. The trim removed 2 bases at V and 7 bases at J, leaving 8 bases unmatched. Looked up from germline, CDR1 is SGHRS and CDR2 is YFSETQ. The CDR3 runs to 14 residues. The CDR3 is CASSFGTVSRGYTF. DNA for the CDR3: TGCGCCAGCAGCTTTGGGACAGTCTCTCGTGGCTACACCTTC.

This rearrangement joins TRBV7-2 to TRBJ2-5; D gene unclear. V was shortened by 0 bases and J by 4 bases, with 12 bases between the two germline ends. The CDR3 has 15 residues. Germline CDR1 reads SGHTA; CDR2 reads FQGNSA. This CDR3 is CASSLALAERETQYF. CDR3 in DNA: TGTGCCAGCAGCTTAGCCCTGGCGGAGCGAGAGACCCAGTACTTC. Full variable domain (remainder filled in from reference TRBV7-2 and TRBJ2-5): GAGVSQSPSNKVTEKGKDVELRCDPISGHTALYWYRQSLGQGLEFLIYFQGNSAPDKSGLPSDRFSAERTGGSVSTLTIQRTQQEDSAVYLCASSLALAERETQYFGPGTRLLVL.

The rearrangement uses TRBV29-1 and TRBJ2-7; no clear D. CDR3 length equals 12 residues. In germline, CDR1 is SQVTM, CDR2 ANQGSEA. V was trimmed by 6 bases and J by 7 bases, leaving 16 bases between them. The CDR3: CSVVTLPGEQYV. For the CDR3, the DNA is TGCAGCGTAGTTACCTTACCCGGGGAGCAGTACGTC.

This clonotype was detected only a few times. The chain joins TRBV18 to TRBJ1-3; 10 positions match TRBD1. J lost 2 bases, V lost 6 bases, and 4 bases had no gene match. Per germline, CDR1 KGHSH and CDR2 LQKENI. This CDR3 has 15 amino acids. CDR3 region: CASSDGQGAGNTIYF. In nucleotides, the CDR3 is TGTGCCAGCTCGGATGGACAGGGGGCTGGAAACACCATATATTTT.

CDR3 in amino acids: CASSLLFGQPQHF. For the CDR3, the DNA is TGTGCCAGCAGCTTACTCTTCGGCCAGCCCCAGCATTTT. The V call is TRBV5-5, the J call TRBJ1-5, with D unclear. This CDR3 region has 13 residues. V was trimmed by 2 bases and J by 7 bases, leaving 10 bases between them. The germline V gene has CDR1 SGHKS and CDR2 YYEKEE (reference sequence). Full variable domain (outside the CDR3, taken from reference TRBV5-5 and TRBJ1-5): DAGVTQSPTHLIKTRGQQVTLRCSPISGHKSVSWYQQVLGQGPQFIFQYYEKEERGRGNFPDRFSARQFPNYSSELNVNALLLGDSALYLCASSLLFGQPQHFGDGTRLSIL.

This clonotype was observed a handful of times. The chain uses TRBV21-1 and TRBJ2-7. TRBV21-1 is labeled a pseudogene. The CDR3 is made up of 10 amino acids. For the CDR3, the DNA is TGTGCCAGCATCCGTCGCGAGCAGTACGTC. As protein: CASIRREQYV.

The chain combines TRBV6-5 with TRBJ2-5, with TRBD2 matching 8 bases. Germline values: CDR1 MNHEY, CDR2 SVGAGI. The CDR3 runs to 15 residues. V trimming: 6 bases; J trimming: 4 bases; junction bases outside the gene matches: 10. The CDR3 region is CASSTGSAGGETQYF. In DNA, the CDR3 is TGTGCCAGCAGCACGGGGTCCGCGGGGGGAGAGACCCAGTACTTC.

This clonotype was counted many times. The V gene is TRBV7-6, the J gene TRBJ2-6, with 7 bases matching TRBD2. CDR3 length: 17 residues. Trimming took 2 bases from V and 4 from J; bases not matched to a gene: 8. The germline V gene encodes CDR1 SGHVS and CDR2 FNYEAQ. This chain's CDR3 is CASSLMISGTGANVLTF. The CDR3 nucleotides are TGTGCCAGCAGCTTAATGATCAGCGGGACCGGGGCCAACGTCCTGACTTTC.

This clonotype was counted a few times. The J gene is TRBJ2-7, the V gene TRBV6-2 or TRBV6-3; 9 bases are a match to TRBD1. The CDR3 contains 15 residues. V shed 2 bases and J 6 bases; nucleotides not matched to a gene: 8. Germline CDR1 reads MNHEY; CDR2 reads SVGEGT. CDR3 amino acids: CASSYLTGGRSEQYF. The CDR3 bases are TGTGCCAGCAGTTACCTGACAGGGGGGCGATCCGAGCAGTACTTC.